This T cell receptor beta chain was sequenced in a study of blood T cell repertoires in COVID-19. This CDR3 spans 15 amino acids. V was cut by 0 bases and J by 2 bases, with 9 bases left in between. Germline V lookup: CDR1 MRHNA, CDR2 SNTAGT. How the authors handled the data: Reference gene primer amplification gave estimated nucleated cell counts. The repertoire was sequenced with immunoSEQ multiplex PCR; TCRdb's copy has only in-frame clones and lacks some. D and trimming come from the DNA, and the V and J calls and clone size come from that table. The sample lists about 210,000 clones, about 84% occurring once.

The specimen was peripheral blood. The chain couples TRBV6-4 to TRBJ2-3; a possible D gene is TRBD2 (6 bases). This sequence originates from an elderly woman with COVID-19, enrolled during active disease. The CDR3 nucleotides read TGTGCCAGCAGTGACTCGGGACTTACCACAGATACGCAGTATTTT. It translates to CASSDSGLTTDTQYF.